What follows are 25 T cell receptor beta chains derived from one specimen sequenced in a study of spatial heterogeneity in lung cancer. One entry per CDR3 protein, called by TCRdb with MiXCR from the 5' RACE reads. The sample includes around 110,000 distinct CDR3 sequences, more than 9% of them seen just once. The time point is: blood at routine non-recurrence follow-up after resection. Unsorted whole RNA samples from tumor, nontumor lung or frozen PBMC were sequenced. The sequencing here drew on PBMCs, taken at follow-up. These TCRs come from a male donor with early-stage non-small cell lung cancer.

In this sample, this clonotype turned up many times. The chain is built from TRBV7-2 and TRBJ2-7, with D possibly being TRBD2 (6 bases). Germline V gene data show CDR1 as SGHTA and CDR2 as FQGNSA. CDR3 length equals 15 residues. Trimming stripped 1 base from V and 5 bases from J, with 15 bases between. The CDR3 DNA reads as TGTGCCAGCAGCTTAGTGGCAGGAGGGAGGAACGAGCAGTACTTC. This sequence encodes CASSLVAGGRNEQYF.

The chain uses TRBV9 and TRBJ2-2, with D uncertain. Trimming stripped 1 base from V and 0 bases from J, with 4 bases between. Per germline, CDR1 SGDLS and CDR2 YYNGEE. The CDR3 contains 14 residues. The chain's CDR3 is CASSVFPNTGELFF. The CDR3 DNA is TGTGCCAGCAGCGTATTTCCGAACACCGGGGAGCTGTTTTTT.

This clonotype was seen many times. The V call is TRBV6-1, the J call TRBJ1-4; unclear D gene. The CDR3 length is 12 residues. Trimming shortened V by 6 bases and J by 6 bases, and 8 bases separated the two germline ends. The germline gives CDR1 MNHNS, CDR2 SASEGT. The CDR3 protein is CASSREYEKLFF. The CDR3 nucleotides are TGTGCCAGCAGCCGAGAGTATGAAAAACTGTTTTTT.

The genes are TRBV20-1 and TRBJ2-5; D remains unclear. CDR1 and CDR2 from the germline V gene are DFQATT and SNEGSKA (reference sequence). Trimming shortened V by 0 bases and J by 1 base, and 9 bases separated the two germline ends. This CDR3 comprises 14 residues. Here the CDR3 reads CSARDQRLQETQYF. The CDR3 DNA reads as TGCAGTGCTAGAGATCAACGGCTCCAAGAGACCCAGTACTTC.

This clonotype was detected many times. The chain recombines TRBV6-5 with TRBJ1-1, with D possibly TRBD1 on 5 matching bases. CDR3 length equals 14 residues. Trimming left V 2 bases short and J 1 base short, with 8 bases between. CDR1 MNHEY and CDR2 SVGAGI come from the germline V gene. The chain's CDR3 is CASSYRGWNTEAFF. The CDR3 DNA reads as TGTGCCAGCAGTTACCGGGGCTGGAACACTGAAGCTTTCTTT.

The chain links TRBV27 to TRBJ2-2; D could derive from TRBD1 or TRBD2 (5 bases each). Trimming left V 2 bases short and J 4 bases short, with 11 bases between. The length of the CDR3 is 15 residues. CDR1 and CDR2 from the germline V gene are MNHEY and SMNVEV (reference sequence). In nucleotides, the CDR3 is TGTGCCAGCAGTTTACGGGGCGCGGGCACCGGGGAGCTGTTTTTT. Translation: CASSLRGAGTGELFF.

This chain uses TRBV5-5 with TRBJ1-2; D not certain. The ends were cut back, 4 bases at V and 4 bases at J, with 20 bases in the middle. This CDR3 contains 16 residues. CDR1 and CDR2 (germline): SGHKS, YYEKEE (reference sequence). The CDR3 is CASSLGPAPSIYGYTF. The CDR3 nucleotides read TGTGCCAGCAGCCTGGGCCCAGCGCCCAGCATCTATGGCTACACCTTC.

The gene calls are TRBV15 and TRBJ1-4; D gene ambiguous. V lost 0 bases and J 5 bases, leaving 10 bases between the germline ends. The CDR3 spans 15 residues. Germline values: CDR1 LNHNV, CDR2 YYDKDF (reference sequence). CDR3 nucleotides: TGTGCCACCAGCAGAGATAATCTTCGGAATGAAAAACTGTTTTTT. It specifies CATSRDNLRNEKLFF.

In its sample, this clonotype was seen a few times. The chain combines TRBV10-3 with TRBJ1-5; no firm D call. V gave up 3 bases and J gave up 0 bases, with 9 bases separating them. Per the germline V gene, CDR1 is ENHRY and CDR2 is SYGVKD. The CDR3 contains 15 residues. This chain's CDR3 is CAISDIRDSNQPQHF. Here the CDR3 DNA reads TGTGCCATCAGTGATATTAGGGATAGCAATCAGCCCCAGCATTTT.

This clonotype was seen a handful of times. The gene calls are TRBV7-8 and TRBJ2-1; no clear D. V was cut by 5 bases and J by 2 bases, with 10 bases left in between. In germline, CDR1 is SGHVS, CDR2 FQNEAQ. CDR3 length: 14 amino acids. This CDR3 reads CASSPSRAYNEQFF. The CDR3 DNA reads TGTGCCAGCAGCCCTAGTAGGGCCTACAATGAGCAGTTCTTC. Looking up the rest from reference TRBV7-8 and TRBJ2-1 gives the full variable domain: GAGVSQSPRYKVAKRGQDVALRCDPISGHVSLFWYQQALGQGPEFLTYFQNEAQLDKSGLPSDRFFAERPEGSVSTLKIQRTQQEDSAVYLCASSPSRAYNEQFFGPGTRLTVL.

This clonotype was observed a handful of times. The chain has TRBV24-1 and TRBJ1-2; D is perhaps TRBD1 (5 bases). Germline loops: CDR1 KGHDR, CDR2 SFDVKD. The CDR3 has 16 residues. V was pared by 5 bases and J by 8 bases, with 23 bases between. CDR3: CATSGALGRGEGGYTF. CDR3 sequence (DNA): TGTGCCACCAGTGGCGCCTTAGGTAGGGGCGAAGGCGGCTACACCTTC.

This clonotype was seen a handful of times. V and J are TRBV29-1 and TRBJ2-3, with 10 bases fitting TRBD2. The CDR3 runs to 17 residues. The germline V gene has CDR1 SQVTM and CDR2 ANQGSEA. V lost 4 bases and J lost 0; bases outside the gene matches: 10. In nucleotides, the CDR3 is TGCAGCGTTGTCGGGCTAGCGGGGGATTTTAGCACAGATACGCAGTATTTT. It is translated as CSVVGLAGDFSTDTQYF.

This clonotype was recorded at least ten times. As DNA, the CDR3 is TGTGCCTCAGGTCGGGGGGATTCAGCCAAAAACATTCAGTACTTC. This gives the protein CASGRGDSAKNIQYF. This chain joins TRBV5-4 and TRBJ2-4; 7 nucleotides align to TRBD2. V gave up 10 bases and J gave up 0 bases; unmatched junction bases: 10. The CDR3 runs 15 residues. Germline V gene lookup returns CDR1 SGHNT and CDR2 YYREEE (reference sequence).

As DNA, the CDR3 is TGCAGTGCTAGAGATGGGGGACAGGTGTCAAATGAGCAGTTCTTC. Protein product: CSARDGGQVSNEQFF. This chain connects TRBV20-1 to TRBJ2-1; 8 bases align to TRBD1. This CDR3 is 15 amino acids long. After removal of 0 bases from V and 7 bases from J, the junction contained 8 bases not matched to a gene. From germline, CDR1 is DFQATT and CDR2 SNEGSKA (reference sequence).

In its sample, this clonotype was seen a few times. The chain has TRBV28 and TRBJ1-6; D unclear. Trimming stripped 2 bases from V and 9 bases from J, with 11 bases between. Germline-derived CDR1 and CDR2 are MDHEN and SYDVKM. The CDR3 is 14 amino acids. Here the CDR3 DNA reads TGTGCCAGCAGTTTACGGGAAGGGAGTTCACCCCTCCACTTT. It translates to CASSLREGSSPLHF.

This rearrangement joins TRBV14 to TRBJ1-5; the match to TRBD1 covers 9 bases. The J segment lost 4 bases and the V segment lost 4 bases, leaving 11 bases of the junction unmatched. Per the germline V gene, CDR1 is SGHDN and CDR2 is FVKESK. The CDR3 spans 17 residues. CDR3 residues: CASSPSVGDRDNQPQHF. In DNA form, the CDR3 reads TGTGCCAGCAGCCCCTCAGTTGGGGACAGGGATAATCAGCCCCAGCATTTT.

This clonotype was counted between two and nine times. The rearrangement links TRBV15 to TRBJ2-7; a weak D match, TRBD1 (6 bases). The germline V and J ends were trimmed by 5 bases and 7 bases, with 15 bases remaining between them. This CDR3 contains 13 residues. Germline V gene sequence: CDR1 LNHNV, CDR2 YYDKDF (reference sequence). The CDR3 sequence: CATSQSYREEQYF. The CDR3 DNA reads TGTGCCACCAGCCAGAGCTACAGGGAAGAGCAGTACTTC.

Ten or more counts support this clonotype. The V call is TRBV7-9, the J call TRBJ1-2; D possibly corresponds to TRBD1 (5 bases). Deletions cut 1 base from V and 7 bases from J, with 7 bases between. The CDR3 is 12 amino acids. Germline CDR1 and CDR2: SEHNR and FQNEAQ (reference sequence). The CDR3 DNA sequence: TGTGCCAGCAGCTTAGAAACAGGTGGCTACACCTTC. Its translation is CASSLETGGYTF.

There are many counts of this clonotype. The gene calls are TRBV6-6 and TRBJ2-5; 7 nucleotides match TRBD1. With 0 bases clipped from V and 1 base from J, the junction kept 8 bases outside the gene matches. The CDR3 consists of 17 residues. Germline loops: CDR1 MNHNY, CDR2 SVGAGI (reference sequence). The CDR3 protein is CASSYSRGQGSQETQYF. DNA of the CDR3: TGTGCCAGCAGTTACTCGAGGGGGCAGGGGAGCCAAGAGACCCAGTACTTC.

This clonotype has ten or more counts. The chain uses TRBV7-9 and TRBJ2-7; 7 nucleotides align to TRBD1. V dropped 3 bases and J dropped 12; count of bases not matched to a gene: 11. This CDR3 is 13 amino acids long. The germline CDR1 and CDR2 sequences are SEHNR and FQNEAQ (reference sequence). The CDR3 nucleotides read TGTGCCAGCAGCTTGTCTCGACAGGGAAGACGGTACTTC. Its translation: CASSLSRQGRRYF.

Points on this clonotype: A clone one base away is much larger, so this may be a read error. The rearrangement links TRBV4-2 to TRBJ2-1, with D unresolved. The CDR3 length is 14 residues. Germline assignment: CDR1 LGHNA and CDR2 YNFKEQ. CDR3 loop: CGSSQSLGYNEQFF. CDR3 sequence (DNA): TGTGGCAGCAGCCAAAGTCTGGGATACAATGAGCAGTTCTTC.

This clonotype was found a few times. The V and J genes are TRBV5-1 and TRBJ2-3, with a tentative D call TRBD2 (6 bases). The germline V gene has CDR1 SGHRS and CDR2 YFSETQ. Trimming took off 0 bases at V and 2 bases at J, with 13 bases between the two ends. The CDR3 is 16 residues long. CDR3 in DNA: TGCGCCAGCAGCTTGGGGAGGGCAACACACACAGATACGCAGTATTTT. Protein: CASSLGRATHTDTQYF. Using reference TRBV5-1 and TRBJ2-3 for the parts outside the CDR3, the full variable domain is KAGVTQTPRYLIKTRGQQVTLSCSPISGHRSVSWYQQTPGQGLQFLFEYFSETQRNKGNFPGRFSGRQFSNSRSEMNVSTLELGDSALYLCASSLGRATHTDTQYFGPGTRLTVL.

The chain carries TRBV2 and TRBJ2-7, with 9 bases identical to TRBD1. Germline V gene sequence: CDR1 SNHLY, CDR2 FYNNEI. This CDR3 is 13 amino acids long. Trimming took 6 bases from V and 5 from J; bases not matched to a gene: 5. CDR3 sequence reads: CASSGDRANEQYF. In DNA, the CDR3 is TGTGCCAGCAGCGGGGACAGGGCGAACGAGCAGTACTTC.

This clonotype occurred once. This rearrangement joins TRBV12-3 or TRBV12-4 to TRBJ2-7, with 7 bases identical to TRBD1. The CDR3 spans 15 residues. Trimming at V came to 5 bases and at J to 5 bases, leaving 12 bases not matched to a gene. This chain's CDR3 is CASSNLHTGVNEQYF. CDR3 DNA sequence: TGTGCCAGCAGTAATCTCCATACAGGGGTTAACGAGCAGTACTTC.

This clonotype has a count of ten or more. The gene calls are TRBV15 and TRBJ1-1; D call uncertain. The CDR3 consists of 15 residues. Per the germline V gene, CDR1 is LNHNV and CDR2 is YYDKDF (reference sequence). The ends were cut back, 1 base at V and 0 bases at J, with 9 bases in the middle. Written as DNA, the CDR3 is TGTGCCACCAGCAGAGGGGGAGGCATGAACACTGAAGCTTTCTTT. Translated: CATSRGGGMNTEAFF.